This T cell receptor (beta chain) appears in the sequencing data of a study of T cell responses to AZD1222 COVID-19 vaccine. Germline-derived CDR1 and CDR2 are LGHDT and YNNKEL (reference sequence). There are 17 residues in the CDR3. Losses at the gene ends were 10 bases for V and 1 base for J; bases not matched to a gene: 10. Data came from immunoSEQ multiplex PCR; TCRdb stores just in-frame clones and leaves some out. This table holds around 160,000 clones, 75% to 95% found once. This material consisted of peripheral blood, taken on day 0 of MenACWY control vaccination. V gene TRBV3-1 (or the pseudogene TRBV3-2) combines with J gene TRBJ2-3; 14 bases are shared with TRBD2. This TCR derives from an adult in good health. The CDR3 reads CATTRLAGGHGTDTQYF. The CDR3 nucleotides read TGTGCCACCACCAGACTAGCGGGGGGGCATGGCACAGATACGCAGTATTTT.